This is a list of T cell receptor beta chains from one sample in a study of blood T cells in healthy people across ages. MiXCR, run by TCRdb on the 5' RACE reads, gives a single entry per CDR3 protein. The sample shows under 800,000 distinct CDR3 sequences, 20% to 25% of them seen only once. The sequenced sample was blood. The source is a man aged 65-85 years in good health. The CDR3 runs from the conserved cysteine through the conserved F or W. Fields, in order: V gene, clone size, D gene, J gene, CDR3 DNA, CDR3 protein. The D gene is left open where the match is weak. Rows may omit the clone size; those that give it use once, few, many or a size class.

V: TRBV4-3
size: NA
D: NA
J: TRBJ1-2
DNA: TGCGCCAGCAGCCCACTGGCACTCAACTATGGCTACACCTTC
CDR3: CASSPLALNYGYTF

V: TRBV20-1
size: NA
D: TRBD1
J: TRBJ1-2
DNA: TGCAGTGCTAGAGACCCCGGACAGGGTAACTATGGCTACACCTTC
CDR3: CSARDPGQGNYGYTF

V: TRBV2
size: NA
D: TRBD1
J: TRBJ1-2
DNA: TGTGCCAGCAGTGAAGCGGGGACAGGGTGGAACTATGGCTACACCTTC
CDR3: CASSEAGTGWNYGYTF

V: TRBV2
size: many
D: TRBD1
J: TRBJ2-7
DNA: TGTGCCAGCAGTGAGGGTACAGGGGGCGCGGGCTACGAGCAGTACTTC
CDR3: CASSEGTGGAGYEQYF

V: TRBV15
size: many
D: TRBD2
J: TRBJ2-7
DNA: TGTGCCACCAGCAGAGAGGGGCTAGCGGGAATTTACGAGCAGTACTTC
CDR3: CATSREGLAGIYEQYF

V: TRBV6-2/TRBV6-3
size: NA
D: NA
J: TRBJ2-5
DNA: TGTGCCAGCACAGACCCTGGGGTCAGGGAGACCCAGTACTTC
CDR3: CASTDPGVRETQYF

V: TRBV29-1
size: NA
D: NA
J: TRBJ2-5
DNA: TGCAGCGTTGCTGGGGGGAGGGAGACCCAGTACTTC
CDR3: CSVAGGRETQYF

V: TRBV12-3/TRBV12-4
size: many
D: TRBD1
J: TRBJ2-4
DNA: TGTGCCAGCAGTAGGGACAGCTACATTCAGTACTTC
CDR3: CASSRDSYIQYF

V: TRBV20-1
size: few
D: NA
J: TRBJ1-1
DNA: TGCAGTGCTAGCGTGTCCCTCGACACTGAAGCTTTCTTT
CDR3: CSASVSLDTEAFF

V: TRBV12-3/TRBV12-4
size: NA
D: NA
J: TRBJ1-2
DNA: TGTGCCAGCAGTTTAGGGGGGATCGGCTATGGCTACACCTTC
CDR3: CASSLGGIGYGYTF

V: TRBV18
size: NA
D: NA
J: TRBJ1-1
DNA: TGTGCCAGCTCACCAGGGATCGACACTGAAGCTTTCTTT
CDR3: CASSPGIDTEAFF

V: TRBV12-3/TRBV12-4
size: NA
D: NA
J: TRBJ1-6
DNA: TGTGCCAGCAGTTTCTACGGGAATTCACCCCTCCACTTT
CDR3: CASSFYGNSPLHF

V: TRBV30
size: NA
D: NA
J: TRBJ1-5
DNA: TGTGCCTGGAGGTCAAGTGGGCGCAATCAGCCCCAGCATTTT
CDR3: CAWRSSGRNQPQHF

V: TRBV9
size: few
D: NA
J: TRBJ2-2
DNA: TGTGCCAGCAGCGTAGGAGGGTCGAACACCGGGGAGCTGTTTTTT
CDR3: CASSVGGSNTGELFF

V: TRBV4-1
size: NA
D: NA
J: TRBJ2-5
DNA: TGCGCCAGCAGCCAAGATTCCTCCCGGCCATGGGAGACCCAGTACTTC
CDR3: CASSQDSSRPWETQYF

V: TRBV6-5
size: NA
D: TRBD2
J: TRBJ2-3
DNA: TGTGCCAGCAGTTCCAGACTAGCGGGAATTATATATAGCACAGATACGCAGTATTTT
CDR3: CASSSRLAGIIYSTDTQYF

V: TRBV5-1
size: NA
D: TRBD1
J: TRBJ2-5
DNA: TGCGCCAGCAGCCTTACAGGGGAAGTATGGGAGACCCAGTACTTC
CDR3: CASSLTGEVWETQYF

V: TRBV6-5
size: NA
D: TRBD2
J: TRBJ2-7
DNA: TGTGCCAGCAGTTACTCGGGGGGGGGAGGGTTCTACGAGCAGTACTTC
CDR3: CASSYSGGGGFYEQYF

V: TRBV18
size: many
D: NA
J: TRBJ1-1
DNA: TGTGCCAGCTCACCCCTGCGGAACACTGAAGCTTTCTTT
CDR3: CASSPLRNTEAFF

V: TRBV28
size: few
D: NA
J: TRBJ2-7
DNA: TGTGCCAGCAGTTTATCTCAGGGCGAGCAGTACTTC
CDR3: CASSLSQGEQYF

V: TRBV5-1
size: few
D: TRBD2
J: TRBJ2-1
DNA: TGCGCCAGCAGCCCGGGACTAGCGGGAGGGCACTACAATGAGCAGTTCTTC
CDR3: CASSPGLAGGHYNEQFF

V: TRBV9
size: once
D: NA
J: TRBJ2-7
DNA: TGTGCCAGCAGCGTAGACCCCCACATTGCCTACGAGCAGTACTTC
CDR3: CASSVDPHIAYEQYF

V: TRBV28
size: NA
D: NA
J: TRBJ2-7
DNA: TGTGCCAGCGGTCTGGGAGGGGGTCCAATCTACGAGCAGTACTTC
CDR3: CASGLGGGPIYEQYF

V: TRBV3-1
size: NA
D: NA
J: TRBJ1-2
DNA: TGTGCCAGCAGCCCAACACCTAACTATGGCTACACCTTC
CDR3: CASSPTPNYGYTF

V: TRBV2
size: many
D: NA
J: TRBJ2-3
DNA: TGTGCCAGCAGTGCTTTATTGGGTCGCACAGATACGCAGTATTTT
CDR3: CASSALLGRTDTQYF

V: TRBV2
size: many
D: NA
J: TRBJ2-5
DNA: TGTGCCAGCAGTGAAGCGAGGGTGGAGACCCAGTACTTC
CDR3: CASSEARVETQYF

V: TRBV6-1
size: NA
D: TRBD1
J: TRBJ2-7
DNA: TGTGCCAGCAGTGCCTGGACAGGGTTGGCCGAGCAGTACTTC
CDR3: CASSAWTGLAEQYF

V: TRBV15
size: NA
D: NA
J: TRBJ2-4
DNA: TGTGCCACCAGCAGAGATAGGGGTAGGATGAACATTCAGTACTTC
CDR3: CATSRDRGRMNIQYF

V: TRBV2
size: NA
D: NA
J: TRBJ2-6
DNA: TGTGCCAGCAGGTTACCTCATGATGGGGCCAACGTCCTGACTTTC
CDR3: CASRLPHDGANVLTF

V: TRBV6-5
size: NA
D: TRBD1
J: TRBJ1-1
DNA: TGTGCCAGCAGTTACTCTTCGAAGGGGGCGAACACTGAAGCTTTCTTT
CDR3: CASSYSSKGANTEAFF

V: TRBV7-2
size: few
D: NA
J: TRBJ2-7
DNA: TGTGCCAGCAGCTTAGAATGGTCTAGCTCGTACGAGCAGTACTTC
CDR3: CASSLEWSSSYEQYF

V: TRBV20-1
size: few
D: NA
J: TRBJ2-7
DNA: TGCAGTGGCGCAGTTGAGTACGAGCAGTACTTC
CDR3: CSGAVEYEQYF

V: TRBV13
size: NA
D: TRBD2
J: TRBJ2-6
DNA: TGTGCCAGCAGCTTGGGGCTAGCGGGTGCTGAAGGAGTATCTGGGGCCAACGTCCTGACTTTC
CDR3: CASSLGLAGAEGVSGANVLTF

V: TRBV30
size: NA
D: NA
J: TRBJ2-7
DNA: TGTGCCTGGGTTCGTGCGAGTTCCTCCTACGAGCAGTACTTC
CDR3: CAWVRASSSYEQYF

V: TRBV5-1
size: few
D: NA
J: TRBJ2-2
DNA: TGCGCCAGCAGCTTTGACTCTGGCACCGGGGAGCTGTTTTTT
CDR3: CASSFDSGTGELFF

V: TRBV7-9
size: NA
D: NA
J: TRBJ2-3
DNA: TGTGCCAGCAGCTTAGTGTCCGGGAGTACGCAGTATTTT
CDR3: CASSLVSGSTQYF

V: TRBV3-1
size: NA
D: NA
J: TRBJ2-1
DNA: TGTGCCAGCAGCTCCGGGACTGCCGGGTATGAGCAGTTCTTC
CDR3: CASSSGTAGYEQFF

V: TRBV20-1
size: NA
D: TRBD1
J: TRBJ2-2
DNA: TGCAGTTCTAGGGGACAGGGGGCGTTCGGGGAGCTGTTTTTT
CDR3: CSSRGQGAFGELFF

V: TRBV28
size: NA
D: NA
J: TRBJ2-3
DNA: TGTGCCAGCAGGACCCCTGAACAGGGCCGAGAGCAGTATTTT
CDR3: CASRTPEQGREQYF

V: TRBV10-3
size: NA
D: NA
J: TRBJ2-7
DNA: TGTGCCATCAGTGCAGGGTCCTACGAGCAGTACTTC
CDR3: CAISAGSYEQYF

V: TRBV24-1
size: NA
D: NA
J: TRBJ1-1
DNA: TGTGCCACCAGCCCCGGCCCGGGGGCACTAAAGAACACTGAAGCTTTCTTT
CDR3: CATSPGPGALKNTEAFF

V: TRBV7-9
size: NA
D: TRBD1
J: TRBJ2-7
DNA: TGTGCCAGCAGCTTCGGACAGGGGAACAACGAGCAGTACTTC
CDR3: CASSFGQGNNEQYF

V: TRBV20-1
size: few
D: NA
J: TRBJ2-5
DNA: TGCAGTGCCCCGGTTTGGCCCCAAGAGACCCAGTACTTC
CDR3: CSAPVWPQETQYF

V: TRBV7-3
size: few
D: TRBD2
J: TRBJ2-1
DNA: TGTGCCAGCAGCAATATAGCGGGAGGGTACAATGAGCAGTTCTTC
CDR3: CASSNIAGGYNEQFF